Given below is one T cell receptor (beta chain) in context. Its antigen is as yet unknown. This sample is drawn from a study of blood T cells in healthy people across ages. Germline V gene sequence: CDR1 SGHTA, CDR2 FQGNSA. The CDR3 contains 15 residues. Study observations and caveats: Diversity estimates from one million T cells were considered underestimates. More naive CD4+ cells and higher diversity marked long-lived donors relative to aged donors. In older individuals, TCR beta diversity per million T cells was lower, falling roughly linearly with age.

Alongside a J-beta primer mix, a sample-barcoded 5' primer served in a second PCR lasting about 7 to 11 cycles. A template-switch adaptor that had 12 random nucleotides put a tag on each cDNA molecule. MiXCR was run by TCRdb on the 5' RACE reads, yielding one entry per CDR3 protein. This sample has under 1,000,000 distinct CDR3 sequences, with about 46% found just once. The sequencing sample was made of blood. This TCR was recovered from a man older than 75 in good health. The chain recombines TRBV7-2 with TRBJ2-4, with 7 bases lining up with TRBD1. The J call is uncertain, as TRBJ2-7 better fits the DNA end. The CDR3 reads CASSLEDRPAYEQYF. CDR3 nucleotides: TGTGCCAGCAGCTTAGAGGACAGGCCAGCTTACGAGCAGTACTTC.